This T cell receptor (beta chain) was documented in a study of T cells expressing NK-cell markers. The CDR3 totals 16 residues. Germline loops: CDR1 SGHNT, CDR2 YYREEE (reference sequence). Researchers built TCR beta cDNA using 5'RACE template switching with UMIs. No DNA is given; TCRdb re-called the 5' RACE reads and lists each CDR3 protein once. This table lists 350,000 to 400,000 distinct CDR3 sequences. With regard to this clonotype: Antigen specificity is unknown.

Findings and caveats of the study: Several donors showed these clonotypes also leading the CD3+CD56-NKG2C+ fraction.

What was sequenced was blood T cells: a sorted CD56 or NKG2C T cell subset, CD4+ or CD8+ T cells, or bulk PBMC T cells (not recorded which). V and J are TRBV5-4 and TRBJ2-1; the TRBD1 assignment by TCRdb is unverifiable without DNA. The clonotype comes from a woman aged 45-65 years in good health. The CDR3 sequence: CASTFQGASSYNEQFF.